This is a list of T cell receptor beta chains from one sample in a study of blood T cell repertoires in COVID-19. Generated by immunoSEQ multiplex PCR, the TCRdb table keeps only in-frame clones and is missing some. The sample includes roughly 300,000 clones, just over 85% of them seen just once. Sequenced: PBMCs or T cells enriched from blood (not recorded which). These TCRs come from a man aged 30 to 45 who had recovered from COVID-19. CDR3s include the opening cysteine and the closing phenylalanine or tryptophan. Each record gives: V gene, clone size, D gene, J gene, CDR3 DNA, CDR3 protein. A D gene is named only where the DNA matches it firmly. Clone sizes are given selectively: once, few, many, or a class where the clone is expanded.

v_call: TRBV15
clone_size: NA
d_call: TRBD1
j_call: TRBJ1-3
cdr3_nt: TGTGCCACCAGCACCCGGGACAGGGTTAACACTGGAAACACCATATATTTT
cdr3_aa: CATSTRDRVNTGNTIYF

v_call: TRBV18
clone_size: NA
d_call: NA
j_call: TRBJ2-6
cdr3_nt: TGTGCCAGCTCACCACGGACAGCGGACTCTGGGGCCAACGTCCTGACTTTC
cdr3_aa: CASSPRTADSGANVLTF

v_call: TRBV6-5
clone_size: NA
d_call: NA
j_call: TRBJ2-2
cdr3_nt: TGTGCCAGCAGTCCAGGGTCTACCACCGGGGAGCTGTTTTTT
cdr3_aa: CASSPGSTTGELFF

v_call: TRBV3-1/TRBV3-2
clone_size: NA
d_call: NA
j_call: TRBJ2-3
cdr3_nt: TGTGCCAGCAGCCAAGGGGCGCGCACAGATACGCAGTATTTT
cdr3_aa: CASSQGARTDTQYF

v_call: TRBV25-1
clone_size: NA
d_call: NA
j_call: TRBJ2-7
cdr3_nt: TGTGCCAGCAGTGAATTGGGCCCAGCGGACCTCTCCTACGAGCAGTACTTC
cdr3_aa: CASSELGPADLSYEQYF

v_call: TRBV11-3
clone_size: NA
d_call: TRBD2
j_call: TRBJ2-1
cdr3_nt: TGTGCCAGCAGCTTAGCCTTAGCGGGAACTAATGAGCAGTTCTTC
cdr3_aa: CASSLALAGTNEQFF

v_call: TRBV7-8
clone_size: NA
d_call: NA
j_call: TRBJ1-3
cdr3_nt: TGTGCCAGCAGCCCCTTCCCTGGAAACACCATATATTTT
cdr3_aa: CASSPFPGNTIYF

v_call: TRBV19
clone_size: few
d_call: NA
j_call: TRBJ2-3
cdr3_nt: TGTGCCAGTAGTATAGGCGGGACCACTCCGGATACGCAGTATTTT
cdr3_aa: CASSIGGTTPDTQYF

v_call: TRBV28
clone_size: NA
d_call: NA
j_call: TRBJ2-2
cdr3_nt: TGTGCCAGCAGTTTAGAGACAGCCATTCGGGACACCGGGGAGCTGTTTTTT
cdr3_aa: CASSLETAIRDTGELFF

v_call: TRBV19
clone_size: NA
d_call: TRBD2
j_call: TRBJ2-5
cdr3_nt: TGTGCCAGTAGAGGGGCGGGAGTGGAGACCCAGTACTTC
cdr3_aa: CASRGAGVETQYF

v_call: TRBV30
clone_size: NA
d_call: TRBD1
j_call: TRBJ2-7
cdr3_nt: TGTGCCTGGTCGACAGGGACGGGATCCTACGAGCAGTACTTC
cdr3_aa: CAWSTGTGSYEQYF

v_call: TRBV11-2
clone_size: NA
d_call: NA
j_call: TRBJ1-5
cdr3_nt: TGTGCCAGCAGCTTAGATCGAGGGCTTGGCCAGCCCCAGCATTTT
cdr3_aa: CASSLDRGLGQPQHF

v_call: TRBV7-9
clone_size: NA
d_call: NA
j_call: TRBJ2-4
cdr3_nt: TGTGCCAGCAGCCCCCGCCAGGAACACCAGTACTTC
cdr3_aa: CASSPRQEHQYF

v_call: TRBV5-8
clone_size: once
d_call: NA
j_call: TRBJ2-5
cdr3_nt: TGTGCCAGCAGCTTGCTGGGCCATCAAGAGACCCAGTACTTC
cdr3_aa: CASSLLGHQETQYF

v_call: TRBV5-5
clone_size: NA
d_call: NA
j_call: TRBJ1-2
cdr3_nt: TGTGCCAGCAGCCCAATGTACGGGGTTAACTATGGCTACACCTTC
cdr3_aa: CASSPMYGVNYGYTF

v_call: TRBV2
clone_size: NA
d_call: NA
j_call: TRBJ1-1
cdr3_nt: TGTGCCGGAAAAAACAGGGAAGCCTCAACTGAAGCTTTCTTT
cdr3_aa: CAGKNREASTEAFF

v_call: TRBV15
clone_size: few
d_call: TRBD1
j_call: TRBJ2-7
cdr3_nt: TGTGCCACCAGCGCGGACAGGGCCTACGAGCAGTACTTC
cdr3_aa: CATSADRAYEQYF

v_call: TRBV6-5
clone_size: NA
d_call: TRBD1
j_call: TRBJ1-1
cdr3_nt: TGTGCCAGCAGCCCCAGGGGGCGCGGGACTGAAGCTTTCTTT
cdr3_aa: CASSPRGRGTEAFF

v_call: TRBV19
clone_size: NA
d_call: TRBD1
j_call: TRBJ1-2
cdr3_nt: TGTGCCAGTACCGCGGACAGGGGGTCCGCCTATGGCTACACCTTC
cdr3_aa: CASTADRGSAYGYTF

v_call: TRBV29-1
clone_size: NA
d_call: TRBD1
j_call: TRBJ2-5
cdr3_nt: TGCAGCGTTGAGCAGACAGGGTCCTTGGAGACCCAGTACTTC
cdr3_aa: CSVEQTGSLETQYF

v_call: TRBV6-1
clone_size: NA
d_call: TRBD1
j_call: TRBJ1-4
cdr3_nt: TGTGCCAGCAGTGTTTGGGGACAGGGGGCGGTTAGGGAAAAACTGTTTTTT
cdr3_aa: CASSVWGQGAVREKLFF

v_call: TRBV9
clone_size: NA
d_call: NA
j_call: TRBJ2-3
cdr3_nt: TGTGCCAGCAGCGTTCGGGCGGGGACCACAGATACGCAGTATTTT
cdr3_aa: CASSVRAGTTDTQYF

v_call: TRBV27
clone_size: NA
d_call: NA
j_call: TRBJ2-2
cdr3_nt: TGTGCCAGCAGTTTATATCGACAGGTGATGAACACCGGGGAGCTGTTTTTT
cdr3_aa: CASSLYRQVMNTGELFF

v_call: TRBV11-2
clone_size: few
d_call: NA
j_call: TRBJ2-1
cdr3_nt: TGTGCCAGCAGCATCCGGGTCCTCAGGGGCAATGAGCAGTTCTTC
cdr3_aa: CASSIRVLRGNEQFF

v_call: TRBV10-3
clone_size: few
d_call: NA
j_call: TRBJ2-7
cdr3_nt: TGTGCCATCAGTGATCTGAATAGCGGTACCTACGAGCAGTACTTC
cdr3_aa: CAISDLNSGTYEQYF

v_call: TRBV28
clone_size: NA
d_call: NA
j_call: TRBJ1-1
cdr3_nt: TGTGCCAGCAGGGAGGACGGAGGCACTGAAGCTTTCTTT
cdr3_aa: CASREDGGTEAFF

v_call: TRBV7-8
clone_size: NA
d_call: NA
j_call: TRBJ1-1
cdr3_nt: TGTGCCAGCAGCTTAGACGGCAGGATGAACACTGAAGCTTTCTTT
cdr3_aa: CASSLDGRMNTEAFF

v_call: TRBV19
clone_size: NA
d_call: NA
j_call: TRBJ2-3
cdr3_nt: TGTGCCAGTAGTATTCAGGCCCTCGGAGGGCAGTATTTT
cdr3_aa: CASSIQALGGQYF

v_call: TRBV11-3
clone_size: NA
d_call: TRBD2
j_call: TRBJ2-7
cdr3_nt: TGTGCCAGCAGCTTAGTAGGCGGGAGCGTCCCCGAGCAGTACTTC
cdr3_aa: CASSLVGGSVPEQYF

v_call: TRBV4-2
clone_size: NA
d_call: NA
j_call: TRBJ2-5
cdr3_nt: TGTGCCAGCAGCCAAGGGCGGGGAGAAGAGACCCAGTACTTC
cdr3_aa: CASSQGRGEETQYF

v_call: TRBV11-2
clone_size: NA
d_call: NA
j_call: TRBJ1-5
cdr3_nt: TGTGCCAGCAGCGTAGGACAGCCCAATCAGCCCCAGCATTTT
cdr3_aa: CASSVGQPNQPQHF

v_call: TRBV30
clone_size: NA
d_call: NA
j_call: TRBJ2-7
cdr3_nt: TGTGCCTGGACCAACGAACTCCCGTTCGGGCAGTACTTC
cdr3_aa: CAWTNELPFGQYF

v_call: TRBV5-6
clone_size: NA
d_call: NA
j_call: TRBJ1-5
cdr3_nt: TGTGCCAGCAGCTTGTCCCCCGGGACAACGAATCAGCCCCAGCATTTT
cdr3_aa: CASSLSPGTTNQPQHF

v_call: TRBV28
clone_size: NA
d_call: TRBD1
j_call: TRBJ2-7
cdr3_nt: TGTGCCAGCAGTCTTCCGGGACAGGGAATTAGCTCCTACGAGCAGTACTTC
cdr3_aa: CASSLPGQGISSYEQYF

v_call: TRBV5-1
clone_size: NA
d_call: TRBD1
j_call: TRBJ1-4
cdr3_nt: TGCGCCAGCGCGACAGGGGACGGAGAAAAACTGTTTTTT
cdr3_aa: CASATGDGEKLFF

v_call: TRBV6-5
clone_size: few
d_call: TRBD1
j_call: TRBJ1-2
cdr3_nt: TGTGCCAGCAGTTCCACCAGGGGGGTCGACTATGGCTACACCTTC
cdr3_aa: CASSSTRGVDYGYTF

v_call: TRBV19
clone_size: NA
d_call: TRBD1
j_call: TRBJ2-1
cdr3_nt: TGTGCCAGTGGGAAGGGGGCTAGGGACTACAATGAGCAGTTCTTC
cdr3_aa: CASGKGARDYNEQFF

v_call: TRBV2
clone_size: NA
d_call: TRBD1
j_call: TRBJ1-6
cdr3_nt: TGTGCCAGCACTGGGACAGAAAATTCACCCCTCCACTTT
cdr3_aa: CASTGTENSPLHF

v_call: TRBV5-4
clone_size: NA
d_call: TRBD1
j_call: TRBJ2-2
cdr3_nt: TGTGCCAGCAGCCTTGGGACAGGGGGACGCACCGGGGAGCTGTTTTTT
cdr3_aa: CASSLGTGGRTGELFF

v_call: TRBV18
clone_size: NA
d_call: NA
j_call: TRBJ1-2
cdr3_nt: TGTGCCAGCTCTTCCAATAGGGGGACCTCCGAGGGCTACACCTTC
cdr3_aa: CASSSNRGTSEGYTF

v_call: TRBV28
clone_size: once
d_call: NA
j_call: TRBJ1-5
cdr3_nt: TGTGCCAGCAGTTTAAGCTATGCAACTAGCAATCAGCCCCAGCATTTT
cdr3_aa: CASSLSYATSNQPQHF

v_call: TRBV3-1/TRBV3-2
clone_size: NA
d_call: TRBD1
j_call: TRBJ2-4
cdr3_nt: TGTGCCAGCAGCTATCAAGGGACAGCTAAAAACATTCAGTACTTC
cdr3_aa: CASSYQGTAKNIQYF

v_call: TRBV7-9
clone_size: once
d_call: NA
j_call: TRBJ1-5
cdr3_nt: TGTGCCGTTGGGGGAGGGGATCAGCCCCAGCATTTT
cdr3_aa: CAVGGGDQPQHF

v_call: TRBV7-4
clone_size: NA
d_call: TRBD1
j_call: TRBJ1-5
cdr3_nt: TGTGCCAGCAGCTTGACAGGGTCCCCCCAGCATTTT
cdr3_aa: CASSLTGSPQHF

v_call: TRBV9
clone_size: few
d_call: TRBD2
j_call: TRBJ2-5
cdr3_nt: TGTGCCAGCAGCGTGAGGTCCCATTCTAGCGGGGGGCTCCAAGAGACCCAGTACTTC
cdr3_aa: CASSVRSHSSGGLQETQYF

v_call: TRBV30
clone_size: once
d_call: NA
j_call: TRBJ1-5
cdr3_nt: TGTGCCTGGAGTGCCACAGGGAGCAGTCAGCCCCAGCATTTT
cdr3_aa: CAWSATGSSQPQHF

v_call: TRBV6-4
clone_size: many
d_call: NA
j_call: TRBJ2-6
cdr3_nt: TGTGCCAGCAGTGAAGAGTTTTCTGGGGCCAACGTCCTGACTTTC
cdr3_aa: CASSEEFSGANVLTF

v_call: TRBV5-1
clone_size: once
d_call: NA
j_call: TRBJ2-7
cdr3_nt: TGCGCCAGCAGCCAACAGCAGGGGCCTACCCTCTCCTACGAGCAGTACTTC
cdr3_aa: CASSQQQGPTLSYEQYF

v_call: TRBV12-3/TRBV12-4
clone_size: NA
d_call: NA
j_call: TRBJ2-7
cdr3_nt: TGTGCCAGCAGCTCCGGACAGAGCTACGAGCAGTACTTC
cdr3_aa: CASSSGQSYEQYF

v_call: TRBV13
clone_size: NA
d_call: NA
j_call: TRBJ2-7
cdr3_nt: TGTGCCAGCAGCCTGAAAGGGGGACAACCTGCCGCAGAGCAGTACTTC
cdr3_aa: CASSLKGGQPAAEQYF